The clone carrying this T cell receptor beta chain was recorded a few times. This entry belongs to a study of identical twins. Using its own MiXCR run on the 5' RACE reads, TCRdb lists one record per CDR3 protein. Altogether 350,000 to 600,000 distinct CDR3 sequences are present, 13% to 15% being singletons, with the ten largest covering 0.4% to 0.55%. From germline, CDR1 is LGHNA and CDR2 YSLEER. Trimming at V came to 5 bases and at J to 1 base, leaving 7 bases not matched to a gene. This CDR3 is 17 amino acids long. A further study also used this sample, focusing on yellow fever vaccine responses in identical twins.

What was sequenced was CD4+ T cells sorted from blood. This chain joins TRBV4-3 and TRBJ1-4; 10 bases align to TRBD1. This clonotype originated in a woman aged 18-30 years in good health. The CDR3 loop is CASSKGQGHGTNEKLFF. The CDR3 coding sequence is TGCGCCAGCAGCAAGGGACAGGGGCACGGAACTAATGAAAAACTGTTTTTT.